The present T cell receptor (beta chain) was sequenced within a study of cytomegalovirus exposure and HLA in healthy donors. The study ran its PCR with 60 Vbeta and 13 Jbeta primers. The assay was immunoSEQ multiplex PCR, and TCRdb's table has in-frame clones only and misses some. This table has approximately 99,000 clones, about three quarters appearing once. The CDR3 consists of 15 residues. Germline V gene data show CDR1 as ENHRY and CDR2 as SYGVKD. V was clipped by 11 bases and J by 8 bases, with 22 bases between them. The rearrangement uses TRBV10-3 and TRBJ1-6; D ambiguous. The source material was PBMCs. The sequence derives from a man aged 40-50 years in good health and CMV-seronegative. The CDR3, as DNA: TGTGCCGTTGGGGAGCAGCCCCTTTTTGATTCACCCCTCCACTTT. Translation: CAVGEQPLFDSPLHF.